This T cell receptor beta chain was recorded in a study of cytomegalovirus exposure and HLA in healthy donors. Study-wide points: Follow-up analysis later connected one missense variant in DCLRE1C with trimming of TCR beta V- and J-genes.

Turning to this clone: Antigen unknown.

Primers for the PCR totalled 60 Vbeta and 13 Jbeta. Clones were sequenced by immunoSEQ multiplex PCR, and TCRdb holds only the in-frame ones, with some missing. This table has 100,000 to 150,000 clones, roughly four fifths appearing once. J was trimmed by 4 bases and V by 5 bases; bases with no gene match: 6. Germline CDR1 and CDR2: SGHVS and FQNEAQ. The CDR3 contains 15 residues. The origin of this receptor is a male donor in good health and CMV-seronegative. Sequences were obtained from PBMCs. The chain couples TRBV7-8 to TRBJ2-1; 9 bases fit TRBD1. The CDR3 DNA is TGTGCCAGCAGCCCCGCCGGACAGGGGTACAATGAGCAGTTCTTC. Its protein is CASSPAGQGYNEQFF.